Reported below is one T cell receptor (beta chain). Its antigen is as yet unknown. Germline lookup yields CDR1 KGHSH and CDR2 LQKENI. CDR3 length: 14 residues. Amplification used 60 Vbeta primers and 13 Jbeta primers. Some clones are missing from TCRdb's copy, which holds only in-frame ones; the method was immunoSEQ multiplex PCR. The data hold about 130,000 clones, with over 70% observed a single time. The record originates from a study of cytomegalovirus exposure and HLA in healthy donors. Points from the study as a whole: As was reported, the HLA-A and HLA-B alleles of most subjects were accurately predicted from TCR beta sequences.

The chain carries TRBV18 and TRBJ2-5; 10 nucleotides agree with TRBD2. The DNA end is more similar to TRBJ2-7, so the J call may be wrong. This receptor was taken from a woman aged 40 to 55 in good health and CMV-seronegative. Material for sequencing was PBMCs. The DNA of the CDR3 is TGTGCCAGCTCACCTGGGACTAGCGACTACGAGCAGTACTTC. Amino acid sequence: CASSPGTSDYEQYF.